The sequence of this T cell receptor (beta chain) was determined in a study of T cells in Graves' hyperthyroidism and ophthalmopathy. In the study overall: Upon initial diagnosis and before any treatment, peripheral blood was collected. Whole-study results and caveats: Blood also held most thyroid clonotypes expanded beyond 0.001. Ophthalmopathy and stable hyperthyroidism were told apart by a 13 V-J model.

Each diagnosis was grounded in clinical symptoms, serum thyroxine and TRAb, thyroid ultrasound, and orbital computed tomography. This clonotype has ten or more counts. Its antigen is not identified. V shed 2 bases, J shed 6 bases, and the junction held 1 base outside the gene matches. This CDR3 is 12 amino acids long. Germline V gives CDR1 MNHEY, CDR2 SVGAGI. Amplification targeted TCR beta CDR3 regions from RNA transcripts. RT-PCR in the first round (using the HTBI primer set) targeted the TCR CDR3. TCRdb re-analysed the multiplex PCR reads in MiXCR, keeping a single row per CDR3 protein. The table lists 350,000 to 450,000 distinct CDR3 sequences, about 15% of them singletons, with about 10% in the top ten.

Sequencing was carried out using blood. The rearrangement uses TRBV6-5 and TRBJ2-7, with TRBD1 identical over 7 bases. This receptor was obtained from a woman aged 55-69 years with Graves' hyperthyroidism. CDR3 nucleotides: TGTGCCAGCAGTTACAGGGGGCTCGAGCAGTACTTC. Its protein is CASSYRGLEQYF.